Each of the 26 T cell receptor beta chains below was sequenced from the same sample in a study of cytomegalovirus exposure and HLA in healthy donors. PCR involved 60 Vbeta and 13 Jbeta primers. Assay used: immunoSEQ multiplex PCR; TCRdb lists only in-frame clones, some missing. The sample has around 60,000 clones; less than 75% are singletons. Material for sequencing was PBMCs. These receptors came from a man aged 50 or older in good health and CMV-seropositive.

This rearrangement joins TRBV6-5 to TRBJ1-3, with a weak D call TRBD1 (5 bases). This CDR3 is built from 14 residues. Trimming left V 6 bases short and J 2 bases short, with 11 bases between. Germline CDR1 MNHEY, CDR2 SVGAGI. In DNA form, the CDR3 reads TGTGCCAGCAGGAGCGACAGAACTGGAAACACCATATATTTT. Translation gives CASRSDRTGNTIYF.

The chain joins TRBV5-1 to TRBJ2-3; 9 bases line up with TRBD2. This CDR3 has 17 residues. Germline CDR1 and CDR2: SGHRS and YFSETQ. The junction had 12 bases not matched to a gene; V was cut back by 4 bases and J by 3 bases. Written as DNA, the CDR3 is TGCGCCAGCAGCCGATTTGTAGCGGGAGTTGGGACAGATACGCAGTATTTT. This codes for CASSRFVAGVGTDTQYF.

CDR3 coding DNA: TGCGCCAGCAGTCAATCGTATCGGCGGAGTGATGGCTACACCTTC. Translated: CASSQSYRRSDGYTF. The chain uses TRBV23-1 and TRBJ1-2, with D unclear. TRBV23-1 is treated as an ORF (open reading frame) with a function not yet certain. The CDR3 loop spans 15 amino acids. Trimming took 0 bases from V and 6 from J, leaving 14 bases between them.

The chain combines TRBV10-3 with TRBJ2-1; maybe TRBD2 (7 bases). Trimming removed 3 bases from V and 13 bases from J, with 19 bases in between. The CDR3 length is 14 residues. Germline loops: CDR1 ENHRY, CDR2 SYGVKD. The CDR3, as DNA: TGTGCCATCAGTGACCGGGGACTACAGGGTCGTCAGTTCTTC. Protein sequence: CAISDRGLQGRQFF.

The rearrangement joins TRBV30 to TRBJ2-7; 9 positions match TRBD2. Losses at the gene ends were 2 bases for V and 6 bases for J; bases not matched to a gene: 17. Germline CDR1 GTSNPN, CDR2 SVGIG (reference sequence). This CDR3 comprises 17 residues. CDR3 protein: CAWSTGGTSRVSAEQYF. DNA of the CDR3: TGTGCCTGGAGTACCGGTGGGACTAGCCGGGTTTCGGCCGAGCAGTACTTC.

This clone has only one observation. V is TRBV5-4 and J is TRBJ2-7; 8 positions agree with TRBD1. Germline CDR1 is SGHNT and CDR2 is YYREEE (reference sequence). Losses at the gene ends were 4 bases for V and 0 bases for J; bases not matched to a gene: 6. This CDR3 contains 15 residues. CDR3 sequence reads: CASSPSGGRSYEQYF. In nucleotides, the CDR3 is TGTGCCAGCAGCCCATCAGGGGGCCGCTCCTACGAGCAGTACTTC.

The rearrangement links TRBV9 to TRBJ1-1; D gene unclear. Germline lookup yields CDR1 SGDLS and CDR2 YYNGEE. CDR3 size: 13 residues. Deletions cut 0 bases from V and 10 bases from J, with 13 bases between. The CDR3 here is CASSVATGLGAFF. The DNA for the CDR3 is TGTGCCAGCAGCGTAGCTACGGGTCTGGGAGCTTTCTTT.

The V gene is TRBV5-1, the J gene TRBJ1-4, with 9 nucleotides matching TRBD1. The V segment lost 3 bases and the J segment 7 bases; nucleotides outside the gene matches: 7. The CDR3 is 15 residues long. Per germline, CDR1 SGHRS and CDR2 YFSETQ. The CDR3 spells CASSSPDRGGEKLFF. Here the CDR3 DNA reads TGCGCCAGCAGCTCCCCGGACAGGGGAGGTGAAAAACTGTTTTTT.

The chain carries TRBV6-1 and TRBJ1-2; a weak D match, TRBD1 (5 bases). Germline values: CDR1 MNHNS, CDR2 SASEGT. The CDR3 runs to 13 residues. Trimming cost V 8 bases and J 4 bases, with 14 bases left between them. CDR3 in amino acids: CASLALGVYGYTF. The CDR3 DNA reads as TGTGCCAGCTTGGCCCTAGGGGTCTATGGCTACACCTTC.

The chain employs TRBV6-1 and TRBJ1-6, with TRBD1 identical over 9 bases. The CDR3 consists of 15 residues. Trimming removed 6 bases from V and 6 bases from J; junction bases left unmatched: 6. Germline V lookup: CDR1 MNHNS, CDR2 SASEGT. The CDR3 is CASRSGTGFNSPLHF. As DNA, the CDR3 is TGTGCCAGCAGATCCGGGACAGGGTTTAATTCACCCCTCCACTTT.

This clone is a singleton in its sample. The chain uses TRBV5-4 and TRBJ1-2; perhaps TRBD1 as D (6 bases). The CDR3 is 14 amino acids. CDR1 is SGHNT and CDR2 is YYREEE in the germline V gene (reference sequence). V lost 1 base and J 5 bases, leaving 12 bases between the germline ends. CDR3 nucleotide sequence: TGTGCCAGCAGCTTGTGGGGGCGCTGGTATGGCTACACCTTC. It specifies CASSLWGRWYGYTF. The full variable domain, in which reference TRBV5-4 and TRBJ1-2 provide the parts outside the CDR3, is ETGVTQSPTHLIKTRGQQVTLRCSSQSGHNTVSWYQQALGQGPQFIFQYYREEENGRGNFPPRFSGLQFPNYSSELNVNALELDDSALYLCASSLWGRWYGYTFGSGTRLTVV.

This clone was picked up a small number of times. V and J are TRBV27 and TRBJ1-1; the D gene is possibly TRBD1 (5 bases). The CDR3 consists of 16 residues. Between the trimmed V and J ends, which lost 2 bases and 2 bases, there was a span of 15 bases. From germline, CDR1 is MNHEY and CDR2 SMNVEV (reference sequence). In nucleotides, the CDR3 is TGTGCCAGCAGTTTAACGGAGTGGGGCCCTAACACTGAAGCTTTCTTT. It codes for CASSLTEWGPNTEAFF.

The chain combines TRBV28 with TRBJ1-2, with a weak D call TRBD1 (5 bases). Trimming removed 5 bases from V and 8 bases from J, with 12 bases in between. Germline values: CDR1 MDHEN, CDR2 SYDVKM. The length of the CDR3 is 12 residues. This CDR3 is CASSAPGGGYTF. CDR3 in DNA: TGTGCCAGCAGTGCCCCTGGGGGGGGCTACACCTTC.

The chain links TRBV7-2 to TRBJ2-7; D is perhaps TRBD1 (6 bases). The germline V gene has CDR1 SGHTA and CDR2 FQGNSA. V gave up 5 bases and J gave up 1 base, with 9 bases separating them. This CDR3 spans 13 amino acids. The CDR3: CASSIGQSYEQYF. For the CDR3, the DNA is TGTGCCAGCAGCATCGGACAGTCCTACGAGCAGTACTTC.

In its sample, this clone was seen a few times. The CDR3, as DNA: TGTGCCAGCAGCTTGTCCACGGGAACTAACTATGGCTACACCTTC. Translating gives CASSLSTGTNYGYTF. This chain joins TRBV5-4 and TRBJ1-2; D not certain. Trimming removed 1 base at V and 0 bases at J, with 10 bases between. Germline loops: CDR1 SGHNT, CDR2 YYREEE (reference sequence). The CDR3 covers 15 residues.

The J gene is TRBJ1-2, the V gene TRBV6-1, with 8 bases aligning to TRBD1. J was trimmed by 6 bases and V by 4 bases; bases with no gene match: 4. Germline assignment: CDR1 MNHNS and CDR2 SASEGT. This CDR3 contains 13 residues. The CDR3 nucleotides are TGTGCCAGCAGTGGGGGACAGGCGAATGGCTACACCTTC. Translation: CASSGGQANGYTF.

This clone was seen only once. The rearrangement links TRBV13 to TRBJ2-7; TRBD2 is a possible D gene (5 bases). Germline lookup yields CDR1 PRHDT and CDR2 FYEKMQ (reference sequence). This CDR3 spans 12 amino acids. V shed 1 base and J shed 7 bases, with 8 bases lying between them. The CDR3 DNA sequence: TGTGCCAGCAGCTTAGAGAGGAGGGAGCAGTACTTC. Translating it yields CASSLERREQYF.

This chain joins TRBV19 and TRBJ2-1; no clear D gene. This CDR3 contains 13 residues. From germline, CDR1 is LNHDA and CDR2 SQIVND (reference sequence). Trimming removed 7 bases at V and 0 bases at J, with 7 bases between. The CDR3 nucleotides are TGTGCCAGTAATCTTAGCTCCTACAATGAGCAGTTCTTC. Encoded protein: CASNLSSYNEQFF.

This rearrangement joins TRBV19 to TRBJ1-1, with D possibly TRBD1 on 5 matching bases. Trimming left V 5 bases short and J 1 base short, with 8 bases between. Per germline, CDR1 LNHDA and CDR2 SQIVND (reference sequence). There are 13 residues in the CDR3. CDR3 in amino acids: CASSSQGNTEAFF. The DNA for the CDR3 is TGTGCCAGTAGTTCCCAGGGGAACACTGAAGCTTTCTTT.

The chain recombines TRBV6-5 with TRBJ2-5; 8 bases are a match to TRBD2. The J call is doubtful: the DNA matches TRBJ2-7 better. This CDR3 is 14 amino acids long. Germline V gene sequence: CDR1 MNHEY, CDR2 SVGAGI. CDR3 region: CASSHREGSYEQYF. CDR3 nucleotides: TGTGCCAGCAGTCATCGGGAGGGATCCTACGAGCAGTACTTC.

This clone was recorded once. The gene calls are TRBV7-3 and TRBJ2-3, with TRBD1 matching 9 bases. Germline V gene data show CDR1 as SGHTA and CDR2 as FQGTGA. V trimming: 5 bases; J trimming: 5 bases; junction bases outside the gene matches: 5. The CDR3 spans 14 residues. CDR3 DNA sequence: TGTGCCAGCAGCCGACTGGACAGGGGAGATACGCAGTATTTT. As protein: CASSRLDRGDTQYF.

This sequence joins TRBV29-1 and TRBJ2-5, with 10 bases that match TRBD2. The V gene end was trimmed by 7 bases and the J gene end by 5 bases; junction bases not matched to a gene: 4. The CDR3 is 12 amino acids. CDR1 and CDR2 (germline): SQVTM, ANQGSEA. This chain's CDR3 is CSARLAGETQYF. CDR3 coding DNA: TGCAGCGCAAGACTAGCGGGTGAGACCCAGTACTTC.

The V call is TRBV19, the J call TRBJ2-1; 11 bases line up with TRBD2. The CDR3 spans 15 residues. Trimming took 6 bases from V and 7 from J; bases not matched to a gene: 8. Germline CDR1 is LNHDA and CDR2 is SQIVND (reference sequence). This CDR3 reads CASSPTSGARNEQFF. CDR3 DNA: TGTGCCAGTAGCCCGACTAGCGGGGCTCGGAATGAGCAGTTCTTC.

The CDR3 protein is CASSQDRGDTEAFF. Here the CDR3 DNA reads TGTGCCAGCAGTCAGGACAGGGGGGACACTGAAGCTTTCTTT. The rearrangement links TRBV27 to TRBJ1-1, with 10 bases fitting TRBD1. Germline CDR1 MNHEY, CDR2 SMNVEV (reference sequence). The V segment lost 5 bases and the J segment 3 bases; nucleotides outside the gene matches: 3. There are 14 residues in the CDR3.

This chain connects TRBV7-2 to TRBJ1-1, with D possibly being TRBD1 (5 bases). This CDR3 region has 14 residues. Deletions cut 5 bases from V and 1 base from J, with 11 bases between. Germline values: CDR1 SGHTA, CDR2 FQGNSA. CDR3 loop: CASSPRQPNTEAFF. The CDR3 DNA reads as TGTGCCAGCAGCCCCCGACAGCCGAACACTGAAGCTTTCTTT.

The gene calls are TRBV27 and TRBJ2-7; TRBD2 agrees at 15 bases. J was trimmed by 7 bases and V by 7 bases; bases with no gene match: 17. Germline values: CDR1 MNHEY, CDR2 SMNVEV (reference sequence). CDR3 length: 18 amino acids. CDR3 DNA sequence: TGTGCCAGCACCTCCGGACTAGCGGGAGGGCGGAATAGGGAGGAGCAGTACTTC. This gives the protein CASTSGLAGGRNREEQYF.